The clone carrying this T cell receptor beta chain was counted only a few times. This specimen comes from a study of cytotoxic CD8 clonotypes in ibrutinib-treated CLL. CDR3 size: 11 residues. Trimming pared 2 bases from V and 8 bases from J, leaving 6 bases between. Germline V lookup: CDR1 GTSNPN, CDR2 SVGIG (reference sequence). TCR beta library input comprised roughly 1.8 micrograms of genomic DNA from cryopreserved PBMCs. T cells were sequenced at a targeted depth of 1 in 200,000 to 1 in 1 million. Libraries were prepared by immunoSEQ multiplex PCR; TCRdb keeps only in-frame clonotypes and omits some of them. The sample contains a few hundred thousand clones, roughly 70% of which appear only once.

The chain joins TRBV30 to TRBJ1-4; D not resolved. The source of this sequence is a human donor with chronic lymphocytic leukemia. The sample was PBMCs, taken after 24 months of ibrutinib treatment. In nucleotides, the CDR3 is TGTGCCTGGAGTATACCCGAAAAACTGTTTTTT. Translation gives CAWSIPEKLFF.